Listed below are T cell receptor beta chains from one sample, sequenced in a study of blood T cells in healthy people across ages. TCRdb analysed the 5' RACE reads with MiXCR anew, one entry per CDR3 protein. This sample has about 970,000 distinct CDR3 sequences, with about 53% found just once. Sequenced input: blood. These receptors all stem from an older woman in good health. CDR3s include the opening cysteine and the closing phenylalanine or tryptophan. D genes are given only for firm matches. The size field is filled for only some rows; it gives once, few, many or a size class.

j_call: TRBJ1-2
v_call: TRBV2
clone_size: -
d_call: -
cdr3_nt: TGTGCCAGCAGCGCAAGACAGGTTGATGGCTACACCTTC
cdr3_aa: CASSARQVDGYTF

j_call: TRBJ2-7
v_call: TRBV5-1
clone_size: many
d_call: -
cdr3_nt: TGCGCCAGCAGCCCCTGGGGTTCTTACGAGCAGTACTTC
cdr3_aa: CASSPWGSYEQYF

j_call: TRBJ2-1
v_call: TRBV7-9
clone_size: once
d_call: -
cdr3_nt: TGTGCCAGCAGCTTGGGCCGTATAAACGAGCAGTTCTTC
cdr3_aa: CASSLGRINEQFF

j_call: TRBJ2-7
v_call: TRBV20-1
clone_size: -
d_call: TRBD2
cdr3_nt: TGCAGTGCTAGTTATAATCTAGCGGACTCCTACGAGCAGTACTTC
cdr3_aa: CSASYNLADSYEQYF

j_call: TRBJ1-5
v_call: TRBV9
clone_size: -
d_call: -
cdr3_nt: TGTGCCAGCAGCGTAGAAGGCAGGGAAGGTCAGCCCCAGCATTTT
cdr3_aa: CASSVEGREGQPQHF

j_call: TRBJ2-1
v_call: TRBV5-1
clone_size: -
d_call: -
cdr3_nt: TGCGCCAGCAGCTTGGGAGGGGCTAGTTTCTACAATGAGCAGTTCTTC
cdr3_aa: CASSLGGASFYNEQFF

j_call: TRBJ2-1
v_call: TRBV20-1
clone_size: few
d_call: -
cdr3_nt: TGCAGTGCTCCAGGAACTTCCCGTATCTACAATGAGCAGTTCTTC
cdr3_aa: CSAPGTSRIYNEQFF

j_call: TRBJ2-1
v_call: TRBV12-3/TRBV12-4
clone_size: -
d_call: -
cdr3_nt: TGTGCCAGCAGCCTAGAGCGGCACGTGGGGTCCAGGCACAATGAGCAGTTCTTC
cdr3_aa: CASSLERHVGSRHNEQFF

j_call: TRBJ1-1
v_call: TRBV7-3
clone_size: -
d_call: -
cdr3_nt: TGTGCCAGCAGACGTGTGCGTCCAGCCGGAGCTTTCTTT
cdr3_aa: CASRRVRPAGAFF

j_call: TRBJ2-7
v_call: TRBV7-2
clone_size: -
d_call: -
cdr3_nt: TGTGCCAGCAGCGCGGGACTGTGGGCCTACGAGCAGTACTTC
cdr3_aa: CASSAGLWAYEQYF

j_call: TRBJ2-1
v_call: TRBV4-3
clone_size: -
d_call: TRBD1
cdr3_nt: TGCGCCAGCAGCCGCTCAGGACAGGGTTTGAAGGAGCAGTTCTTC
cdr3_aa: CASSRSGQGLKEQFF

j_call: TRBJ2-1
v_call: TRBV4-2
clone_size: many
d_call: -
cdr3_nt: TGTGCCAGCAGCCAGGAGGTTCTCTCCTACAATGAGCAGTTCTTC
cdr3_aa: CASSQEVLSYNEQFF

j_call: TRBJ2-1
v_call: TRBV7-2
clone_size: few
d_call: -
cdr3_nt: TGTGCCAGCAGCTTAGTTGGAGGGACTGGCAATGAGCAGTTCTTC
cdr3_aa: CASSLVGGTGNEQFF

j_call: TRBJ1-6
v_call: TRBV4-3
clone_size: few
d_call: -
cdr3_nt: TGCGCCAGCAGCCAAGGACGGGGAAATTCACCCCTCCACTTT
cdr3_aa: CASSQGRGNSPLHF

j_call: TRBJ2-7
v_call: TRBV28
clone_size: -
d_call: TRBD1
cdr3_nt: TGTGCCAGCAGCCAAGGACGCCGCTTTACAGGGGATCGGGCGCAACTTTCCAACGAGCAGTACTTC
cdr3_aa: CASSQGRRFTGDRAQLSNEQYF

j_call: TRBJ1-4
v_call: TRBV6-2/TRBV6-3
clone_size: once
d_call: TRBD1
cdr3_nt: TGTGCCAGCAGTTACTCCGGGACAGCTAATGAAAAACTGTTTTTT
cdr3_aa: CASSYSGTANEKLFF

j_call: TRBJ1-4
v_call: TRBV12-3/TRBV12-4
clone_size: -
d_call: TRBD1
cdr3_nt: TGTGCCAGCACCGAGGGGGACAGGGGTGATAGTTGGGAAAAACTGTTTTTT
cdr3_aa: CASTEGDRGDSWEKLFF

j_call: TRBJ2-7
v_call: TRBV24-1
clone_size: -
d_call: -
cdr3_nt: TGTGCCACCAGTGAAAACTCCCAGGGTGAGCGGTACTTC
cdr3_aa: CATSENSQGERYF

j_call: TRBJ2-5
v_call: TRBV6-2/TRBV6-3
clone_size: few
d_call: -
cdr3_nt: TGTGCCAGCAGTTACCTACCCCCGGGACATAACCAAGAGACCCAGTACTTC
cdr3_aa: CASSYLPPGHNQETQYF

j_call: TRBJ2-7
v_call: TRBV28
clone_size: -
d_call: TRBD2
cdr3_nt: TGTGCCAGCAGTTTAGTTAGCGGGAGCGCCTACGAGCAGTACTTC
cdr3_aa: CASSLVSGSAYEQYF

j_call: TRBJ2-3
v_call: TRBV7-2
clone_size: -
d_call: -
cdr3_nt: TGTGCCAGCAGCTTAGTTGGACAGATTAGCACAGATACGCAGTATTTT
cdr3_aa: CASSLVGQISTDTQYF

j_call: TRBJ1-5
v_call: TRBV6-1
clone_size: few
d_call: -
cdr3_nt: TGTGCCAGCAGTGTCCTAGGGTTTAGCAATCAGCCCCAGCATTTT
cdr3_aa: CASSVLGFSNQPQHF

j_call: TRBJ2-1
v_call: TRBV20-1
clone_size: once
d_call: -
cdr3_nt: TGCAGTGCTCCCCTCGCGGTCTCCTACAATGAGCAGTTCTTC
cdr3_aa: CSAPLAVSYNEQFF

j_call: TRBJ2-1
v_call: TRBV27
clone_size: few
d_call: TRBD2
cdr3_nt: TGTGCCAGCAGTCCCCTTAGCGGGGGCTCCTACAATGAGCAGTTCTTC
cdr3_aa: CASSPLSGGSYNEQFF

j_call: TRBJ1-6
v_call: TRBV6-5
clone_size: -
d_call: -
cdr3_nt: TGTGCCAGCAGTTACTCGGGGGTTTCACCCCTCCACTTT
cdr3_aa: CASSYSGVSPLHF